Below, one TCR beta chain is given with its context. These data are taken from a study of blood T cell repertoires in COVID-19. Study-wide background: The United States, Italy and Spain were the sources of the acute and convalescent COVID-19 samples. T cells, B-cell-depleted T cells, or PBMCs provided the cDNA or gDNA that served as material.

In the authors' methods: Amplification of reference gene primers was used by the study to estimate nucleated cell counts. Clones were read by immunoSEQ multiplex PCR, and TCRdb kept only the in-frame ones, dropping some. The V and J calls and clone size are taken from that table; D and trimming were inferred from the DNA. The sample holds some 100,000 clones, around 81% seen once. Germline CDR1 LNHDA, CDR2 SQIVND (reference sequence). V lost 7 bases and J 0 bases, leaving 12 bases between the germline ends. The CDR3 sequence is 14 residues long. V is TRBV19 and J is TRBJ1-1, with a tentative D call TRBD1 (6 bases). The TCR comes from a human donor in a cohort sampled during active COVID-19. Material: peripheral blood. This CDR3 is CASNPGQLNTEAFF. The CDR3 nucleotides are TGTGCCAGTAACCCGGGACAATTGAACACTGAAGCTTTCTTT.